Listed below are T cell receptor beta chains from one sample, sequenced in a study of blood T cell repertoires in COVID-19. TCRdb keeps only in-frame clones here, not all; method: immunoSEQ multiplex PCR. The sample lists roughly 73,000 clones, roughly 87% seen once, with 29% in the top ten. Sequencing was performed on peripheral blood. The source is a woman over 75 with active or convalescent COVID-19. Each CDR3 is given with its conserved first and last residue. The order of the fields is clone size, J gene, V gene, D gene, CDR3 DNA, CDR3 protein. D genes are given only for firm matches. Only part of the rows carry a size: once, few, many, or a class if the clone is expanded.

>NA|TRBJ2-7|TRBV6-6|NA
TGTGCCAGCAGCCAAACTAGTTTCGGGTGGTACGAGCAGTACTTC
CASSQTSFGWYEQYF
>NA|TRBJ1-1|TRBV12-3/TRBV12-4|NA
TGTGCCAGCAGCCAGGGGAACACTGAAGCTTTCTTT
CASSQGNTEAFF
>NA|TRBJ2-7|TRBV9|TRBD1
TGTGCCAGCAGCGTCGGAGACAGGGGGTACGAGCAGTACTTC
CASSVGDRGYEQYF
>NA|TRBJ1-6|TRBV25-1|NA
TGTGCCAGCAGTGGGCAGACAGATAATTCACCCCTCCACTTT
CASSGQTDNSPLHF
>few|TRBJ2-1|TRBV27|NA
TGTGCCAGCAGTTTATCGATTCCGCGGGATTCCTCCTACAATGAGCAGTTCTTC
CASSLSIPRDSSYNEQFF
>NA|TRBJ2-1|TRBV12-3/TRBV12-4|TRBD2
TGTGCCAGCGAGTTTAGCGGGGGCCGGTTCTTC
CASEFSGGRFF
>NA|TRBJ2-7|TRBV7-2|TRBD1
TGTGCCAGCAGCGTCAGTGGACAGGGGGGAAACTACGAGCAGTACTTC
CASSVSGQGGNYEQYF
>NA|TRBJ1-3|TRBV19|TRBD1
TGTGCCAGTAGTATCGACAGGGACATTGGAAACACCATATATTTT
CASSIDRDIGNTIYF
>NA|TRBJ1-1|TRBV3-1/TRBV3-2|TRBD1
TGTGCCAGCAGCCAGATTACAGGGGATACTGAAGCTTTCTTT
CASSQITGDTEAFF
>NA|TRBJ2-7|TRBV18|NA
TGTGCCAGCTCACCAGGCACCGCCTACGAGCAGTACTTC
CASSPGTAYEQYF
>NA|TRBJ1-1|TRBV19|TRBD1
TGTGCCAGTCCCCCCCCCATAGGACAGGGGAACACTGAAGCTTTCTTT
CASPPPIGQGNTEAFF
>NA|TRBJ1-1|TRBV6-6|NA
TGTGCCACCTCCAGAACCCCTGAAGCTTTCTTT
CATSRTPEAFF
>NA|TRBJ1-2|TRBV2|TRBD1
TGTGCCAGCAGCCGGACAGGGGTAGCTAACTATGGCTACACCTTC
CASSRTGVANYGYTF
>NA|TRBJ1-4|TRBV6-6|NA
TGTGCCAGCAGTTACTCGCCGGGCGGAGGAAAACTGTTTTTT
CASSYSPGGGKLFF
>NA|TRBJ1-5|TRBV2|NA
TGTGCCAGCAGTGAGGGAGGGGCACAGCCCCAGCATTTT
CASSEGGAQPQHF
>few|TRBJ1-1|TRBV27|NA
TGTGCCAGCAGTACCCAGGGTGTCTACACTGAAGCTTTCTTT
CASSTQGVYTEAFF
>NA|TRBJ2-3|TRBV5-5|NA
TGTGCCAGCAGCAGAGGACTATACACAGATACGCAGTATTTT
CASSRGLYTDTQYF
>NA|TRBJ1-5|TRBV19|NA
TGTGCCAGTAGTATAGATGTAATTCAGCCCCAGCATTTT
CASSIDVIQPQHF
>NA|TRBJ1-6|TRBV6-2/TRBV6-3|NA
TGTGCCAGCAGCTTAACCCGACGGAGCTCCTATAATTCACCCCTCCACTTT
CASSLTRRSSYNSPLHF
>NA|TRBJ2-7|TRBV5-1|TRBD1
TGCGCCAGCGGAGGGACAGGGACCGAGCAGTACTTC
CASGGTGTEQYF
>few|TRBJ1-6|TRBV10-2|NA
TGCGCCAGCAGTAGGGGTGGAGGACAGAGTTCACCCCTCCACTTT
CASSRGGGQSSPLHF
>NA|TRBJ1-1|TRBV7-2|NA
TGTGCCAGCAGCTTAAGGGAAACTAGCTACGGTCCTGAAGCTTTCTTT
CASSLRETSYGPEAFF
>NA|TRBJ2-5|TRBV20-1|TRBD2
TGCAGTGCTAGTTCTCGGAAACTAGCGGGGGGGACGGAGACCCAGTACTTC
CSASSRKLAGGTETQYF
>NA|TRBJ1-2|TRBV4-1|NA
TGCGCCAGCAGCCAAGACCCACAGGGATTTAACTATGGCTACACCTTC
CASSQDPQGFNYGYTF
>NA|TRBJ1-5|TRBV3-1/TRBV3-2|NA
TGTGCCAGCAACAGTGGCAATCAGCCCCAGCATTTT
CASNSGNQPQHF
>NA|TRBJ2-1|TRBV5-1|TRBD1
TGCGCCAGCAGCTTGGATGGGACAGGGGTGAATGAGCAGTTCTTC
CASSLDGTGVNEQFF
>NA|TRBJ2-7|TRBV18|TRBD1
TGTGCCAGCTCGCCTTCGGGACAGAGATCCTACGAGCAGTACTTC
CASSPSGQRSYEQYF
>NA|TRBJ1-2|TRBV15|TRBD1
TGTGCCACCAGCCGGGACAGGGGAAGTGGCTACACCTTC
CATSRDRGSGYTF
>once|TRBJ1-1|TRBV18|NA
TGTGCCAGCGCACCGACCAGGGTCCCGATGAACACTGAAGCTTTCTTT
CASAPTRVPMNTEAFF
>NA|TRBJ1-4|TRBV2|NA
TGTGCCAGCAGTCCTCTCGCCAGGGCGGATCGAGAAAAACTGTTTTTT
CASSPLARADREKLFF
>NA|TRBJ1-2|TRBV19|TRBD1
TGTGCCAGTAGTCCCCTTTCTTCCGCACAGGGGGCGCGTCTTGGCTACACCTTC
CASSPLSSAQGARLGYTF
>few|TRBJ1-1|TRBV3-1/TRBV3-2|NA
TGTGCCAGCCGCGGAGGCAACACTGAAGCTTTCTTT
CASRGGNTEAFF
>NA|TRBJ2-1|TRBV27|TRBD1
TGTGCCAGCAGGATGACAGGGGGCCATGAGCAGTTCTTC
CASRMTGGHEQFF
>NA|TRBJ1-5|TRBV30|NA
TGTGCCTGGAGTCCACAGGGAAGTCAGCCCCAGCATTTT
CAWSPQGSQPQHF
>NA|TRBJ1-5|TRBV12-3/TRBV12-4|NA
TGTGCCAGCAGTTACCAGCGGAATCAGCCCCAGCATTTT
CASSYQRNQPQHF
>once|TRBJ1-2|TRBV6-2/TRBV6-3|NA
TGTGCCAGCAGTTACGACAGAAACTATGGCTACACCTTC
CASSYDRNYGYTF
>NA|TRBJ1-1|TRBV5-4|TRBD1
TGTGCCAGCAGCGGGAAACAGGGGGCAGGGAGGAACACTGAAGCTTTCTTT
CASSGKQGAGRNTEAFF
>NA|TRBJ1-3|TRBV28|NA
TGTGCCAGCAGTTTGGGCCCTACGGCGTATGGAAACACCATATATTTT
CASSLGPTAYGNTIYF
>NA|TRBJ1-4|TRBV7-9|NA
TGTGCCAGCAGCTTAGCGACGGGGTCAGGAGGGAATGAAAAACTGTTTTTT
CASSLATGSGGNEKLFF
>NA|TRBJ1-1|TRBV18|NA
TGTGCCAGCTCACCCCCTAACCGGGGTGAAGCTTTCTTT
CASSPPNRGEAFF
>NA|TRBJ2-7|TRBV14|NA
TGTGCCAGCAGCCGGACAGTCTCCTACGAGCAGTACTTC
CASSRTVSYEQYF
>NA|TRBJ2-1|TRBV12-5|TRBD1
TGTGCTAGTGGATTGACAGGGGATGAGCAGTTCTTC
CASGLTGDEQFF
>NA|TRBJ2-2|TRBV6-1|TRBD2
TGTGCCAGCAGTGCCGGACGACTAGCGGGGGGGCGAACCGGGGAGCTGTTTTTT
CASSAGRLAGGRTGELFF
>NA|TRBJ2-3|TRBV24-1|TRBD1
TGTGCCACCAGTGATTTAAGACAGGGCTACACAGATACGCAGTATTTT
CATSDLRQGYTDTQYF
>NA|TRBJ2-1|TRBV7-3|TRBD2
TGTGCCAGCAGCTCCGGGACTAGCTCCTACAATGAGCAGTTCTTC
CASSSGTSSYNEQFF
>NA|TRBJ1-1|TRBV5-1|NA
TGCGCCAGCAGCTTGGCCGTTATGAACACTGAAGCTTTCTTT
CASSLAVMNTEAFF
>NA|TRBJ1-5|TRBV19|NA
TGTGCCAGTAGTTTAAGGGAGAATCAGCCCCAGCATTTT
CASSLRENQPQHF
>NA|TRBJ1-5|TRBV2|NA
TGTGCCAGCAGTGGTCGGCAGGGTGTCTCAAATAGCAATCAGCCCCAGCATTTT
CASSGRQGVSNSNQPQHF
>NA|TRBJ1-5|TRBV29-1|NA
TGCAGCGTTGTTTGGGGCGCAGACCAGCCCCAGCATTTT
CSVVWGADQPQHF
>NA|TRBJ1-1|TRBV5-1|NA
TGCGCCAGCACCTGGCGGGGCTTAAAGGACACTGAAGCTTTCTTT
CASTWRGLKDTEAFF
>NA|TRBJ2-1|TRBV11-3|NA
TGTGCCAGCAGCTCAAACGAAAAGGGGTACAATGAGCAGTTCTTC
CASSSNEKGYNEQFF
>NA|TRBJ2-7|TRBV10-2|TRBD1
TGCGCCAGCAGTGGACAGGGGACCTTTTGGGAGCAGTACTTC
CASSGQGTFWEQYF
>NA|TRBJ2-5|TRBV19|NA
TGTGCCAGTAGTGGGAGCGGGCGGCAAGAGACCCAGTACTTC
CASSGSGRQETQYF
>NA|TRBJ1-2|TRBV5-6|TRBD1
TGTGCCAGCAGCTTGGTAGGACAGGGTCGGGGCTATGGCTACACCTTC
CASSLVGQGRGYGYTF
>NA|TRBJ2-3|TRBV5-1|NA
TGCGCCAGCAGCATGGGACCGGGAGGCACAGATACGCAGTATTTT
CASSMGPGGTDTQYF
>NA|TRBJ1-1|TRBV19|NA
TGTGCCAGTAGTATAATTGGGGGGGACGTTGGCACTGAAGCTTTCTTT
CASSIIGGDVGTEAFF
>once|TRBJ1-2|TRBV6-5|NA
TGTGCCAGTGGCGGGTCCTATGGCTACACCTTC
CASGGSYGYTF
>NA|TRBJ2-7|TRBV4-2|NA
TGTGCCAGCAGCCAGGCTAAGGGGCGCTCCTACGAGCAGTACTTC
CASSQAKGRSYEQYF
>NA|TRBJ1-1|TRBV11-3|TRBD1
TGTGCCAGCAGTGAGGAATCGGGACAGGGCATTTTGAACACTGAAGCTTTCTTT
CASSEESGQGILNTEAFF